Following are 12 T cell receptor beta chains from one sample sequenced in a study of CD8+CD57+ T cells in acquired aplastic anemia. In patients chosen for sequencing, flow cytometry had shown CD8+CD57+ cell expansion. The TCR beta profiling, which covered VDJ combination and CDR3 sequence, was carried out using genomic DNA as the template. TCRdb analysed the reads with MiXCR anew, one entry per CDR3 protein. The repertoire includes 150,000 to 200,000 distinct CDR3 sequences, around 50% of them detected once, and approximately 3% sits in the top ten. The sequenced sample was sorted CD4+, CD8+, or CD8+CD57+ T cells (not recorded which) from PBMCs. The receptors originated from a human donor with aplastic anemia.

This clonotype was observed a few times. This sequence joins TRBV5-6 and TRBJ2-7, with 7 bases fitting TRBD1. V lost 5 bases to trimming and J lost 2 bases; unmatched junction nucleotides: 4. Germline V gene sequence: CDR1 SGHDT, CDR2 YYEEEE. This CDR3 region has 13 residues. This chain's CDR3 is CASRSTGTYEQYF. Here the CDR3 DNA reads TGTGCCAGCAGATCGACAGGGACCTACGAGCAGTACTTC.

The J gene is TRBJ2-1, the V gene TRBV19; D is unclear. This CDR3 is built from 14 residues. Germline V gene lookup returns CDR1 LNHDA and CDR2 SQIVND (reference sequence). Trimming cost V 3 bases and J 2 bases, with 8 bases left between them. CDR3 residues: CASSMGRTYNEQFF. CDR3 nucleotides: TGTGCCAGTAGTATGGGCAGGACCTACAATGAGCAGTTCTTC.

The CDR3 reads CASSSGTEETQYF. CDR3 coding DNA: TGTGCCAGCAGCTCCGGGACAGAAGAGACCCAGTACTTC. The chain joins TRBV11-3 to TRBJ2-5, with 7 bases that match TRBD1. Trimming cost V 4 bases and J 3 bases; bases outside gene matches: 2. The CDR3 has 13 amino acids. Germline assignment: CDR1 SGHNT and CDR2 YENEEA.

The chain employs TRBV20-1 and TRBJ1-2; 7 bases are a match to TRBD1. Germline-derived CDR1 and CDR2 are DFQATT and SNEGSKA (reference sequence). V was clipped by 5 bases and J by 3 bases; unmatched bases: 6. The CDR3 is 13 residues long. The CDR3 here is CSARTGAHYGYTF. As DNA, the CDR3 is TGCAGTGCTCGAACAGGGGCCCACTATGGCTACACCTTC.

The genes are TRBV19 and TRBJ2-7; 8 bases are shared with TRBD2. V dropped 5 bases and J dropped 3; count of bases not matched to a gene: 12. The CDR3 contains 16 residues. Germline CDR1 and CDR2: LNHDA and SQIVND (reference sequence). CDR3 DNA: TGTGCCAGTAGTTTGAGATCAATAGCGGGAAACTACGAGCAGTACTTC. As protein: CASSLRSIAGNYEQYF.

The V and J genes are TRBV7-2 and TRBJ1-2; weak D call: TRBD1 (5 bases). The CDR3 extends over 13 amino acids. Germline CDR1 and CDR2: SGHTA and FQGNSA. Trimming took 3 bases from V and 12 from J, leaving 17 bases between them. The CDR3, as DNA: TGTGCCAGCAGCTTCTGGGGGAGCTCTGGAAACACCTTC. Amino acid sequence: CASSFWGSSGNTF.

This clonotype was picked up one time. The CDR3: CASSVVGTYNEQFF. The CDR3 DNA reads TGTGCCAGCAGCGTAGTAGGGACTTACAATGAGCAGTTCTTC. The rearrangement links TRBV9 to TRBJ2-1; tentatively, D is TRBD2 (6 bases). The CDR3 has 14 residues. The germline gives CDR1 SGDLS, CDR2 YYNGEE. V lost 0 bases to trimming and J lost 4 bases, with 8 bases between them.

V usage is TRBV12-3 or TRBV12-4 and J usage is TRBJ2-7; no clear D. The CDR3 has 14 residues. With 3 bases removed from V and 1 base from J, the gap between germline ends came to 10 bases. CDR3 coding DNA: TGTGCCAGCAGTTTGATTGAGATTTCCTACGAGCAGTACTTC. Translated, it gives CASSLIEISYEQYF.

This clonotype was seen repeatedly, ten times or more. The chain uses TRBV4-2 and TRBJ1-1; D remains unclear. Between the trimmed V and J ends, which lost 2 bases and 0 bases, there was a span of 7 bases. Germline V gene data show CDR1 as LGHNA and CDR2 as YNFKEQ. The CDR3 covers 14 residues. The CDR3 DNA follows: TGTGCCAGCAGCCAAAGCGGGATGAACACTGAAGCTTTCTTT. Translated: CASSQSGMNTEAFF.

V and J are TRBV14 and TRBJ2-7, with D possibly matching TRBD2 (5 bases). Trimming left V 4 bases short and J 6 bases short, with 10 bases between. The V gene's germline CDR1 is SGHDN and CDR2 FVKESK. This CDR3 spans 12 amino acids. The CDR3 here is CASSPSGVEQYF. The CDR3 coding sequence is TGTGCCAGCAGCCCTTCCGGGGTCGAGCAGTACTTC.

V gene TRBV20-1 combines with J gene TRBJ2-1, with 8 positions matching TRBD2. CDR3 length equals 16 residues. V was clipped by 0 bases and J by 3 bases; unmatched bases: 7. The germline V gene encodes CDR1 DFQATT and CDR2 SNEGSKA (reference sequence). The CDR3 nucleotides are TGCAGTGCTAGAGATCTAGGGCGGGGGGACTACAATGAGCAGTTCTTC. Its protein product is CSARDLGRGDYNEQFF.

At least ten counts were recorded for this clonotype. This chain links TRBV7-3 with TRBJ2-1; the match to TRBD2 covers 9 bases. Germline-derived CDR1 and CDR2 are SGHTA and FQGTGA. With V trimmed by 4 bases and J by 5 bases, 6 bases remained unmatched. The CDR3 extends over 15 amino acids. The CDR3 loop is CASSSSGLADNEQFF. For the CDR3, the DNA is TGTGCCAGCAGCTCCTCGGGACTAGCCGACAATGAGCAGTTCTTC. Looking up the rest from reference TRBV7-3 and TRBJ2-1 gives the full variable domain: GAGVSQTPSNKVTEKGKYVELRCDPISGHTALYWYRQSLGQGPEFLIYFQGTGAADDSGLPNDRFFAVRPEGSVSTLKIQRTERGDSAVYLCASSSSGLADNEQFFGPGTRLTVL.